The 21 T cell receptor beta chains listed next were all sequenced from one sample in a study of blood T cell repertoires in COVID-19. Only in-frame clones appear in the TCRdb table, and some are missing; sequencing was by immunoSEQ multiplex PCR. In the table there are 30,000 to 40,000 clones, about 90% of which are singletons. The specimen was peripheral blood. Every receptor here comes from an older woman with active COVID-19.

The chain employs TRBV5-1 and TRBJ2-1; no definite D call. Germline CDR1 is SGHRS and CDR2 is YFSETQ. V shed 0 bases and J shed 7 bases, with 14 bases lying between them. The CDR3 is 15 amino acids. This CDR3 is CASSLGLGRSNEQFF. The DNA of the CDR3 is TGCGCCAGCAGCTTGGGCCTAGGAAGATCGAATGAGCAGTTCTTC.

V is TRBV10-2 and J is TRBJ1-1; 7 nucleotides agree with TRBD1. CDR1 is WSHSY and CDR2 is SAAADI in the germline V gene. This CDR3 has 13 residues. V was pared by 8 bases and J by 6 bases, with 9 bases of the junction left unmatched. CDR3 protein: CASLGTEYAEAFF. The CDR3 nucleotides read TGCGCCAGCCTCGGGACAGAATACGCTGAAGCTTTCTTT.

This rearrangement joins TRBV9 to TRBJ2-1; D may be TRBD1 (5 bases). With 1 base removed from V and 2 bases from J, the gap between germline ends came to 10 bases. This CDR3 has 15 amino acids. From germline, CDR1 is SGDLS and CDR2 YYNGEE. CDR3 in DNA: TGTGCCAGCAGCGTAATGTGGGGCGCCTACAATGAGCAGTTCTTC. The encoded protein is CASSVMWGAYNEQFF.

The DNA of the CDR3 is TGTGCCAGCAGCCCCAGAGCGGGGGCGGGGGAGACCCAGTACTTC. Translation gives CASSPRAGAGETQYF. J is TRBJ2-5 and V is TRBV14; 8 positions match TRBD2. The CDR3 covers 15 residues. The germline V gene encodes CDR1 SGHDN and CDR2 FVKESK. The V segment lost 4 bases and the J segment 5 bases; nucleotides outside the gene matches: 9.

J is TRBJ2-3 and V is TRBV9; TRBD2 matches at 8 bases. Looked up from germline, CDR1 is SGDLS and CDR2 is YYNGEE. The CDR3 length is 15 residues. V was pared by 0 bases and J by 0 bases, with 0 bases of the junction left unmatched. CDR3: CASSVAGGSTDTQYF. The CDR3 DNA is TGTGCCAGCAGCGTAGCGGGGGGGAGCACAGATACGCAGTATTTT.

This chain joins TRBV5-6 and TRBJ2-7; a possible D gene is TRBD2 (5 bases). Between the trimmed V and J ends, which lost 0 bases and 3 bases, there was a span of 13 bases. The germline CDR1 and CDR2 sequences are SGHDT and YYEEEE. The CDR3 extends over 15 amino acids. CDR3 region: CASSLDPGSVYEQYF. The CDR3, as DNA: TGTGCCAGCAGCTTGGACCCGGGGAGCGTCTACGAGCAGTACTTC.

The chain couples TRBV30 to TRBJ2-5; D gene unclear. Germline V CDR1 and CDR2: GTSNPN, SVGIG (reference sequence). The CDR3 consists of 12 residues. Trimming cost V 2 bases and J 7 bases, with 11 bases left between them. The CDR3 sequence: CAWSIPSGTQYF. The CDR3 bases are TGTGCCTGGAGTATCCCGTCGGGGACCCAGTACTTC.

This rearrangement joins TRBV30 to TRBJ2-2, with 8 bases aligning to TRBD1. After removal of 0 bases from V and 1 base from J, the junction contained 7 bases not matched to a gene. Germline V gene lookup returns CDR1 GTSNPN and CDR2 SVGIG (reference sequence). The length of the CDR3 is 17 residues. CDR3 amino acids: CAWSVPRTGWNTGELFF. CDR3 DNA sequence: TGTGCCTGGAGTGTACCTCGGACAGGGTGGAACACCGGGGAGCTGTTTTTT.

CDR3 amino acids: CASTAGELFF. The CDR3 DNA is TGTGCCAGCACTGCCGGGGAGCTGTTTTTT. V usage is TRBV6-5 and J usage is TRBJ2-2, with D hard to call. The CDR3 contains 10 residues. Germline assignment: CDR1 MNHEY and CDR2 SVGAGI. V lost 7 bases and J lost 6, with 3 bases in between.

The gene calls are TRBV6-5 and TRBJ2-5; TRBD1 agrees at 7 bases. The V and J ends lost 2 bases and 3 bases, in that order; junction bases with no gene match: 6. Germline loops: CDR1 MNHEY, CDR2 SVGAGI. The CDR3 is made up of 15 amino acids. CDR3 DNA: TGTGCCAGCAGTTACCTGGGACAGTCGAAAGAGACCCAGTACTTC. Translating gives CASSYLGQSKETQYF.

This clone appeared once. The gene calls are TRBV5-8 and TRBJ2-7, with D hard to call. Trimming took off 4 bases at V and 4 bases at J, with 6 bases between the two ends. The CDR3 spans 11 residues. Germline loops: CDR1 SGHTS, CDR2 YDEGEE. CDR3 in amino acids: CASSPRYEQYF. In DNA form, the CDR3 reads TGTGCCAGCAGCCCGAGGTACGAGCAGTACTTC.

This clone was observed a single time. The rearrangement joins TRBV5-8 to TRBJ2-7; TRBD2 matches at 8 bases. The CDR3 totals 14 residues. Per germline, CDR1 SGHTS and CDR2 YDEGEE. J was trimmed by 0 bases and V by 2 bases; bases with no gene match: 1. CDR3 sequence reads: CASSLLAVSYEQYF. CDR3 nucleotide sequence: TGTGCCAGCAGCTTACTAGCGGTCTCCTACGAGCAGTACTTC.

For the CDR3, the DNA is TGTGCCAGCAGGCCTACTGGGGGAGGGACTGAAGCTTTCTTT. As protein: CASRPTGGGTEAFF. This rearrangement joins TRBV6-5 to TRBJ1-1; possibly TRBD1 for D (5 bases). The germline V gene has CDR1 MNHEY and CDR2 SVGAGI. V was trimmed by 6 bases and J by 5 bases, leaving 16 bases between them. This CDR3 is 14 amino acids long.

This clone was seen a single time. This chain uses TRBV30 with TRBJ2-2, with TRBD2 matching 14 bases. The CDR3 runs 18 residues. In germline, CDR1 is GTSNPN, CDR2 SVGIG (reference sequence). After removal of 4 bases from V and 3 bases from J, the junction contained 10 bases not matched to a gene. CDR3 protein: CAWTPGLAGARYTGELFF. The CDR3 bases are TGTGCCTGGACGCCGGGACTAGCGGGGGCCCGATACACCGGGGAGCTGTTTTTT.

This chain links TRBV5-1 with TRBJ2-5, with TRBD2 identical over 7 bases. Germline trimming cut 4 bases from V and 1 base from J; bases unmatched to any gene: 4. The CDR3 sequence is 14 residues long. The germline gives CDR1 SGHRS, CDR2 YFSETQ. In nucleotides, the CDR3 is TGCGCCAGCAGCCTAGCGGCGACCCAAGAGACCCAGTACTTC. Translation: CASSLAATQETQYF.

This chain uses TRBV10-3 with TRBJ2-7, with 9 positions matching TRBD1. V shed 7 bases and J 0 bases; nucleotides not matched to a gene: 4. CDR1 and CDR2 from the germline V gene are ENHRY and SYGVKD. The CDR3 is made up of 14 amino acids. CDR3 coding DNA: TGTGCCATCAAACCGGGACAGGGCTCCTACGAGCAGTACTTC. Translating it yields CAIKPGQGSYEQYF.

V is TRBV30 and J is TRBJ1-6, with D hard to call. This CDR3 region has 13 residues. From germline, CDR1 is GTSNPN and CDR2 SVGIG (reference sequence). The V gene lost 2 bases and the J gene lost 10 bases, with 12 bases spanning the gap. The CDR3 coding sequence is TGTGCCTGGAGTAGTGGGAGGCTCTCACCCCTCCACTTT. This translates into CAWSSGRLSPLHF.

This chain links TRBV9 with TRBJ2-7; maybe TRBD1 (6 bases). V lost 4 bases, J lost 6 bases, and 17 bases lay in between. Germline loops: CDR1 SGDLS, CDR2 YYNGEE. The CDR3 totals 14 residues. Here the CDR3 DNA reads TGTGCCAGCAGCCCATATCAGGGGCCGGGCGAGCAGTACTTC. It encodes CASSPYQGPGEQYF.

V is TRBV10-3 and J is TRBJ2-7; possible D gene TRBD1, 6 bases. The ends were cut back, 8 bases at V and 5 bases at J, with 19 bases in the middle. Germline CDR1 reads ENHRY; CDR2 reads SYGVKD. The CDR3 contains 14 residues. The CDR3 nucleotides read TGTGCCATCGGTCACCGGGACAAGTCTAACGAGCAGTACTTC. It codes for CAIGHRDKSNEQYF.

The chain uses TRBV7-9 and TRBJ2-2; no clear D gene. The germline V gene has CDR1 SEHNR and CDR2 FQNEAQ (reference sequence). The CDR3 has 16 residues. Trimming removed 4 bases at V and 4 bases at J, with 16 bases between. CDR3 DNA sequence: TGTGCCAGCAGCTCCCTAAAAGGAGCCAGCACCGGGGAGCTGTTTTTT. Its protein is CASSSLKGASTGELFF.

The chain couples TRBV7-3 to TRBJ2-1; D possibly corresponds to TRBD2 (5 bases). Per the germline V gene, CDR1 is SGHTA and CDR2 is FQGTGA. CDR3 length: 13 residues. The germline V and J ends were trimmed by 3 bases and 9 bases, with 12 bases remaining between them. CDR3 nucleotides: TGTGCCAGCAGCTTCTCCCCCAGCGGTGAGCAGTTCTTC. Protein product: CASSFSPSGEQFF.